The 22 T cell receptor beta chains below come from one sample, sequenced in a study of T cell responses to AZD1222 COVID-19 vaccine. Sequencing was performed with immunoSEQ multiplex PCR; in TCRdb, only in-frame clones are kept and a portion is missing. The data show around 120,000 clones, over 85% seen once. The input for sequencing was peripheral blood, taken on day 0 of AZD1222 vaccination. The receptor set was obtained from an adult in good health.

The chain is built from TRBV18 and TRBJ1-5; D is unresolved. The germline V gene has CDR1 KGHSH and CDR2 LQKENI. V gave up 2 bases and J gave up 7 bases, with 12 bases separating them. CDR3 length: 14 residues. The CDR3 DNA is TGTGCCAGCTCACCAACCATAGGAGGGCAGCCCCAGCATTTT. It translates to CASSPTIGGQPQHF.

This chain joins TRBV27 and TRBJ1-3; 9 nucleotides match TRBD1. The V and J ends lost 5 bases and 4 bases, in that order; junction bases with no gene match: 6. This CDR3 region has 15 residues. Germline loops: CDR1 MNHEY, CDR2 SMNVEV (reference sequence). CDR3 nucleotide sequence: TGTGCCAGCAGTCCACAGGGGGCTATCGGAAACACCATATATTTT. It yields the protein CASSPQGAIGNTIYF.

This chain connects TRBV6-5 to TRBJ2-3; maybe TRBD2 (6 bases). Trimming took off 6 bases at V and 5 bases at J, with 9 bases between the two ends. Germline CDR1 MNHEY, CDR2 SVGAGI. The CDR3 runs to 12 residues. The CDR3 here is CASRPAGDTQYF. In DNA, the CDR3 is TGTGCCAGCAGGCCAGCGGGAGATACGCAGTATTTT.

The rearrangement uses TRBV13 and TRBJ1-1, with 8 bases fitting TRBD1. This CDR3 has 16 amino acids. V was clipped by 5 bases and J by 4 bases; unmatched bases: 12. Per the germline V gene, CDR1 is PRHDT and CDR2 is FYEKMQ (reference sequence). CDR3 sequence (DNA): TGTGCCAGCAGCCGCACTGGACAGGGACGTGGCACTGAAGCTTTCTTT. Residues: CASSRTGQGRGTEAFF.

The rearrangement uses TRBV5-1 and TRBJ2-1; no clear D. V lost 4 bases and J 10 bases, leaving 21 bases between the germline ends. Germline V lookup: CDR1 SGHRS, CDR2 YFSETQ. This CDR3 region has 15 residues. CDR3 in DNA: TGCGCCAGCAGCCTGACCTTGTTAGGTGAAGAGGAGCAGTTCTTC. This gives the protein CASSLTLLGEEEQFF.

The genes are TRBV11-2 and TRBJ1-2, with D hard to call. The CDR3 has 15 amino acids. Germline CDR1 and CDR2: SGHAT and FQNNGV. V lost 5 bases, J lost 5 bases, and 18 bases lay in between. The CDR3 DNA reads TGTGCCAGCAGCAGTACCTCATCCAGCGGTTATGGCTACACCTTC. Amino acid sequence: CASSSTSSSGYGYTF.

The CDR3 loop reads CASSPSETQYF. CDR3 bases: TGTGCCAGCAGCCCTTCGGAGACCCAGTACTTC. The chain carries TRBV11-2 and TRBJ2-5; D uncertain. This CDR3 region has 11 residues. The V end lost 5 bases, the J end lost 5 bases, and 6 bases lay between the germline ends. In germline, CDR1 is SGHAT, CDR2 FQNNGV.

The CDR3, as DNA: TGCGCCAGCAGCAAAGCTAGGTCGGGGGAGACCCAGTACTTC. Translation gives CASSKARSGETQYF. The V gene is TRBV5-1, the J gene TRBJ2-5; D might be TRBD2 (5 bases). The V gene's germline CDR1 is SGHRS and CDR2 YFSETQ. CDR3 length equals 14 residues. V lost 4 bases to trimming and J lost 5 bases, with 15 bases between them.

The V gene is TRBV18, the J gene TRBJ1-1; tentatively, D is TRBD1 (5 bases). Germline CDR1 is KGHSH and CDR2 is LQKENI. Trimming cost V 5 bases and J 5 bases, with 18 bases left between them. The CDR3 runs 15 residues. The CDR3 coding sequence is TGTGCCAGCTCATCAGGATCCGGGGCCGGGACTGAAGCTTTCTTT. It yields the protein CASSSGSGAGTEAFF.

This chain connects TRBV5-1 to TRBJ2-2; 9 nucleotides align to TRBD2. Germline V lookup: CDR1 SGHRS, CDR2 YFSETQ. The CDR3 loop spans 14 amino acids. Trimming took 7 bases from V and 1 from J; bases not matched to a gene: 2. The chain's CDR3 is CASVAGVNTGELFF. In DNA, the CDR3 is TGCGCCAGCGTAGCGGGAGTGAACACCGGGGAGCTGTTTTTT.

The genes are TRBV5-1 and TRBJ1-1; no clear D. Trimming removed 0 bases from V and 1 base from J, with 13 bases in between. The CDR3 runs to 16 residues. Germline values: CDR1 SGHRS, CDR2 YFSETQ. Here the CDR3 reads CASSLVSTNSNTEAFF. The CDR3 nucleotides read TGCGCCAGCAGCTTGGTTTCTACGAACTCGAACACTGAAGCTTTCTTT.

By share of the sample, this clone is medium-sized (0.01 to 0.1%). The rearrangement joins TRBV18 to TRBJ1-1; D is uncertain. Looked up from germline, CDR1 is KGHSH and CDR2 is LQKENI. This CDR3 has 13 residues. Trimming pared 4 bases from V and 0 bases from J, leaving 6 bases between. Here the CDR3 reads CASSQDLNTEAFF. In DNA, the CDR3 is TGTGCCAGCTCACAAGACCTGAACACTGAAGCTTTCTTT. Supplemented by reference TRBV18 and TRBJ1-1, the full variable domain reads NAGVMQNPRHLVRRRGQEARLRCSPMKGHSHVYWYRQLPEEGLKFMVYLQKENIIDESGMPKERFSAEFPKEGPSILRIQQVVRGDSAAYFCASSQDLNTEAFFGQGTRLTVV.

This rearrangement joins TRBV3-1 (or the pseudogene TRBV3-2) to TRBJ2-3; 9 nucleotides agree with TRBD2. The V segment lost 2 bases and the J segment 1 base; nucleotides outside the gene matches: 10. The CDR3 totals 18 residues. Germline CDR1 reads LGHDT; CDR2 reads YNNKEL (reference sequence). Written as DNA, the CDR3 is TGTGCCAGCAGCCAAATAAGATTTGCGGGAGGGCGCACAGATACGCAGTATTTT. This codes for CASSQIRFAGGRTDTQYF.

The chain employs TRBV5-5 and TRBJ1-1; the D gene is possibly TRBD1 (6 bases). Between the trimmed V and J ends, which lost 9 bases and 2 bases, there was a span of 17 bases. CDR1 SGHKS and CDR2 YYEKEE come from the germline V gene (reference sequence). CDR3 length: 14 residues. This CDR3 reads CATTGRGGNTEAFF. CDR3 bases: TGTGCCACCACAGGGAGGGGGGGAAACACTGAAGCTTTCTTT.

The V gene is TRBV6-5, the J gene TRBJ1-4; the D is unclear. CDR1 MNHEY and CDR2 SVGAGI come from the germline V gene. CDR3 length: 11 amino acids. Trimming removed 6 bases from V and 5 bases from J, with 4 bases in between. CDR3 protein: CASRGNEKLFF. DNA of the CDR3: TGTGCCAGCAGGGGGAATGAAAAACTGTTTTTT.

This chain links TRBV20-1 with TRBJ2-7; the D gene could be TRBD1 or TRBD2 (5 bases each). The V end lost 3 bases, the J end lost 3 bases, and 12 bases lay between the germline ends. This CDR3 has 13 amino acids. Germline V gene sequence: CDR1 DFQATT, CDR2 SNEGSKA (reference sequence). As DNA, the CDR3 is TGCAGTGCTAGTCCAGGGACCATCTACGAGCAGTACTTC. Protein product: CSASPGTIYEQYF.

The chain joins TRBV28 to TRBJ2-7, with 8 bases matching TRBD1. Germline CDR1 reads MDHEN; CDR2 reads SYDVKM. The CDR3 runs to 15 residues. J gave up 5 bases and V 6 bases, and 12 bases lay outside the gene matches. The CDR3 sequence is CASSYLTRGRNEQYF. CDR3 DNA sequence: TGTGCCAGCAGCTATCTGACCAGGGGGCGAAACGAGCAGTACTTC.

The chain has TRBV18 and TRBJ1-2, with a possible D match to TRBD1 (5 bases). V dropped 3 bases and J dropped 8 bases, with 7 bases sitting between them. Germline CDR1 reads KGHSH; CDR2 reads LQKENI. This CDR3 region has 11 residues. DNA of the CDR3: TGTGCCAGCTCACCGGGACGCGGCTACACCTTC. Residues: CASSPGRGYTF.

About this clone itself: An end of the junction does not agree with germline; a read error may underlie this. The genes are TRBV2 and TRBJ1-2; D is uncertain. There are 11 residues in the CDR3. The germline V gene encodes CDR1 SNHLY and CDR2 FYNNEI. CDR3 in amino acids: CASSESYTEYF. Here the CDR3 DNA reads TGTGCCAGCAGTGAAAGTTACACAGAGTACTTC.

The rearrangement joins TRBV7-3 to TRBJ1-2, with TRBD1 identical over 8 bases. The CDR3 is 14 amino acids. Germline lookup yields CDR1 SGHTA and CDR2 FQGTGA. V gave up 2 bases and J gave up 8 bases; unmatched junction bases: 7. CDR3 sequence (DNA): TGTGCCAGCAGCTTACTTCAGGGGGCAGGGGGCTACACCTTC. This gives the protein CASSLLQGAGGYTF.

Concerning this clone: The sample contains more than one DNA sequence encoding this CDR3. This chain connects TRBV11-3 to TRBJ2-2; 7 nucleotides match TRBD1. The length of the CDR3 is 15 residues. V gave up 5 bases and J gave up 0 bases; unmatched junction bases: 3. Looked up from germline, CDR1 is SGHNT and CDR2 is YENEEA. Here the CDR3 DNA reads TGTGCCAGCAGCCCGGGACAGACGAACACCGGGGAGCTGTTTTTT. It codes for CASSPGQTNTGELFF.

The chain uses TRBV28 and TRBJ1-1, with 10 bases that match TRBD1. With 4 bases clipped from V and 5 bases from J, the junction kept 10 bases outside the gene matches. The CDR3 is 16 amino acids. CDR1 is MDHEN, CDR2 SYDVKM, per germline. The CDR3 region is CASSSDLGTGDTEAFF. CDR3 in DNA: TGTGCCAGCAGTTCCGACCTTGGGACAGGGGATACTGAAGCTTTCTTT.